This T cell receptor beta chain was identified during a study of graft-versus-host responses after intestinal transplantation. Both CD3+CD4+ and CD3+CD8+ responders that were proliferating and CFSE-low underwent sorting after the reaction. This table comes from immunoSEQ multiplex PCR, and its TCRdb copy is limited to in-frame clones, with some not included. The table lists 20,000 to 25,000 clones, 50% to 65% of them singletons. Trimming cost V 6 bases and J 5 bases; bases outside gene matches: 6. Germline V gene lookup returns CDR1 MGHRA and CDR2 YSYEKL. The length of the CDR3 is 15 residues. The sample here was alloreactive CD4+ T cells from a mixed lymphocyte reaction culture, taken before intestinal transplant. Subset reported: CFSE-low proliferating T cells sorted from approximately six-day pre-transplant mixed lymphocyte reaction (GvH or HvG direction). The rearrangement links TRBV4-1 to TRBJ2-2; 10 bases are a match to TRBD1. The sequence derives from a human patient who received an intestinal transplant. For the CDR3, the DNA is TGCGCCAGCAGACGGACAGGGGGAAGAACCGGGGAGCTGTTTTTT. Protein: CASRRTGGRTGELFF.